This is a list of T cell receptor beta chains from one sample in a study of T cell responses to AZD1222 COVID-19 vaccine. The assay was immunoSEQ multiplex PCR, and TCRdb's table has in-frame clones only and misses some. The sample includes about 190,000 clones, around 87% of them seen just once. Sample: peripheral blood, taken on day 0 of MenACWY control vaccination. The receptors derive from an adult in good health. Each CDR3 is given with its conserved first and last residue. The order of the fields is J gene, CDR3 length, V gene, clone size, D gene, CDR3 protein, CDR3 DNA. D genes are given only for firm matches. Clone size, where shown, is once, few, many, or a class for clones that have expanded.

>TRBJ2-2|15|TRBV12-5|.|.
CASGLLAGNTGELFF
TGTGCTAGTGGTTTGTTGGCGGGGAACACCGGGGAGCTGTTTTTT
>TRBJ2-1|15|TRBV7-8|.|.
CASSPLGLDNNEQFF
TGTGCCAGCAGCCCCCTAGGCCTAGATAACAATGAGCAGTTCTTC
>TRBJ2-7|13|TRBV5-1|.|.
CASREGHTYEQYF
TGCGCCAGCAGGGAAGGACATACCTACGAGCAGTACTTC
>TRBJ2-1|15|TRBV7-3|.|TRBD2
CASSLGLDTHNEQFF
TGTGCCAGCAGCCTAGGACTAGATACCCACAATGAGCAGTTCTTC
>TRBJ2-3|14|TRBV6-5|.|.
CASSTPSSTDTQYF
TGTGCCAGCAGTACTCCCTCTAGCACAGATACGCAGTATTTT
>TRBJ1-2|13|TRBV5-5|.|.
CASRQAGRYGYTF
TGTGCCAGCAGGCAAGCGGGGCGATATGGCTACACCTTC
>TRBJ2-3|18|TRBV7-9|few|TRBD2
CASSLARIAGGSTDTQYF
TGTGCCAGCAGCTTAGCGCGGATAGCGGGAGGGAGCACAGATACGCAGTATTTT
>TRBJ2-7|13|TRBV19|few|.
CASSIIHPYEQYF
TGTGCCAGTAGTATTATACACCCCTACGAGCAGTACTTC
>TRBJ2-5|15|TRBV7-9|.|.
CASSLGPKLGETQYF
TGTGCCAGCAGCTTAGGCCCAAAGCTTGGGGAGACCCAGTACTTC
>TRBJ2-3|16|TRBV7-2|.|.
CASSLAGPGGPDTQYF
TGTGCCAGCAGCTTAGCAGGGCCAGGGGGGCCAGATACGCAGTATTTT
>TRBJ2-3|17|TRBV4-2|.|TRBD2
CASSQEVGAGGPDTQYF
TGTGCCAGCAGCCAAGAAGTGGGAGCGGGAGGGCCAGATACGCAGTATTTT
>TRBJ2-7|17|TRBV5-5|.|.
CASSLNLAGTFSYEQYF
TGTGCCAGCAGCTTGAATTTGGCAGGAACTTTTTCTTACGAGCAGTACTTC
>TRBJ2-5|19|TRBV23-1|.|TRBD2
CASSQSGTSGDRYQETQYF
TGCGCCAGCAGTCAATCCGGGACTAGCGGTGACCGGTACCAAGAGACCCAGTACTTC
>TRBJ2-1|15|TRBV2|.|.
CASSALGSSYNEQFF
TGTGCCAGCAGTGCCCTTGGGAGCTCCTACAATGAGCAGTTCTTC
>TRBJ1-5|13|TRBV12-3/TRBV12-4|.|.
CASTPDRDQPQHF
TGTGCCAGCACCCCGGACCGCGATCAGCCCCAGCATTTT
>TRBJ2-1|15|TRBV4-3|.|.
CASSLGATGYNEQFF
TGCGCCAGCAGCCTAGGGGCCACCGGCTACAATGAGCAGTTCTTC
>TRBJ2-5|14|TRBV28|.|TRBD1
CASTRDRGGETQYF
TGTGCCAGCACCCGGGACAGGGGGGGAGAGACCCAGTACTTC
>TRBJ2-3|16|TRBV18|.|TRBD2
CASSPLIGGDTDTQYF
TGTGCCAGCTCACCACTAATTGGGGGGGACACAGATACGCAGTATTTT
>TRBJ1-5|15|TRBV4-2|.|TRBD1
CASTPGQGINQPQHF
TGTGCCAGCACACCGGGACAGGGTATCAATCAGCCCCAGCATTTT
>TRBJ1-6|16|TRBV9|.|.
CASSVGGSQLNSPLHF
TGTGCCAGCAGCGTAGGAGGGTCCCAATTAAATTCACCCCTCCACTTT
>TRBJ1-4|13|TRBV24-1|.|TRBD1
CATSGGGGEKLFF
TGTGCCACCAGTGGAGGGGGCGGTGAAAAACTGTTTTTT
>TRBJ2-3|11|TRBV12-3/TRBV12-4|.|.
CASSLLYTQYF
TGTGCCAGCAGTTTATTATATACGCAGTATTTT
>TRBJ2-2|14|TRBV7-3|once|.
CASSPWQGDGELFF
TGTGCCAGCAGCCCCTGGCAAGGGGACGGGGAGCTGTTTTTT
>TRBJ1-3|14|TRBV3-1/TRBV3-2|.|.
CASSRWTDGNTIYF
TGTGCCAGCAGCCGGTGGACAGATGGAAACACCATATATTTT
>TRBJ2-1|17|TRBV15|.|TRBD1
CATSIGRRGRSYNEQFF
TGTGCCACCAGCATTGGTCGTAGGGGGCGCTCCTACAATGAGCAGTTCTTC
>TRBJ1-1|14|TRBV6-5|.|.
CASSASVRTTEAFF
TGTGCCAGCAGCGCGAGTGTCCGAACGACTGAAGCTTTCTTT
>TRBJ2-7|17|TRBV14|.|TRBD2
CASSQDPGLADSYEQYF
TGTGCCAGCAGCCAAGATCCGGGACTAGCGGACTCCTACGAGCAGTACTTC
>TRBJ2-5|14|TRBV30|.|.
CAWSPPDLQETQYF
TGTGCCTGGAGTCCCCCGGACCTACAAGAGACCCAGTACTTC
>TRBJ2-1|15|TRBV28|.|.
CASRPVGQNYNEQFF
TGTGCCAGCAGGCCCGTCGGACAGAACTACAATGAGCAGTTCTTC
>TRBJ2-5|16|TRBV7-9|.|TRBD2
CASSIRLAQIQETQYF
TGTGCCAGCAGCATACGACTAGCCCAAATCCAAGAGACCCAGTACTTC
>TRBJ1-2|13|TRBV5-1|.|.
CASSLAGAAGYTF
TGCGCCAGCAGCTTGGCGGGGGCAGCTGGCTACACCTTC
>TRBJ1-2|13|TRBV18|.|.
CASSPQGGYGYTF
TGTGCCAGCTCCCCCCAGGGCGGCTATGGCTACACCTTC
>TRBJ2-7|14|TRBV29-1|.|TRBD2
CSVSPGLAGNEQYF
TGCAGCGTTAGCCCGGGACTAGCGGGAAACGAGCAGTACTTC
>TRBJ2-1|15|TRBV19|once|.
CASRTTGSSYNEQFF
TGTGCCAGTAGGACCACAGGGAGCTCCTACAATGAGCAGTTCTTC